The clone carrying this T cell receptor beta chain was seen at least ten times. Antigen: not known. The sample is drawn from a study of identical twins. Notes on the study in general: Invariant T cells like MAIT and iNKT could partly confound the zero-insertion analyses.

TCRdb fed the 5' RACE reads into MiXCR, producing one record per CDR3 protein. The repertoire has hundreds of thousands of distinct CDR3 sequences, about 7.1% of them found once; the top ten carry 1.6%. The ends were cut back, 10 bases at V and 4 bases at J, with 12 bases in the middle. CDR3 length equals 12 residues. The germline V gene encodes CDR1 ENHRY and CDR2 SYGVKD. These data were likewise used in another study, on yellow fever vaccine responses in identical twins.

This clonotype was obtained from a woman aged 18-29 years in good health. The chain joins TRBV10-3 to TRBJ2-3; D perhaps matches TRBD2 (6 bases). The sample taken for sequencing was PBMCs. CDR3 nucleotides: TGTGCCACCCGGGAGTTCGCAGATACGCAGTATTTT. This gives the protein CATREFADTQYF.